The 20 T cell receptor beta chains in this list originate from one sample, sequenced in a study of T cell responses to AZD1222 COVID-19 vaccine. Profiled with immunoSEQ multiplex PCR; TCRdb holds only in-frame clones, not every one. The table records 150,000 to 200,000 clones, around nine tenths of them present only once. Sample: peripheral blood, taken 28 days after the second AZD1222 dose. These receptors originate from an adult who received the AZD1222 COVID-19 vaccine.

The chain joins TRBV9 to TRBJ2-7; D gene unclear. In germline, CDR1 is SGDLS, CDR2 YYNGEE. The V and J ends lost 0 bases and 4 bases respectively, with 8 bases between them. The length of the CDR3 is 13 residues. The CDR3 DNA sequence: TGTGCCAGCAGCGTAGGCCCCCCTTACGAGCAGTACTTC. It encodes CASSVGPPYEQYF.

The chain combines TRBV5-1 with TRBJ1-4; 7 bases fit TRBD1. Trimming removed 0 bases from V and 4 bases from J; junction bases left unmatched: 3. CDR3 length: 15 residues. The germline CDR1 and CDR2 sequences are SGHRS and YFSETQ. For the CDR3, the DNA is TGCGCCAGCAGCTTGGCCCCAGGGGGTAATGAAAAACTGTTTTTT. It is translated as CASSLAPGGNEKLFF.

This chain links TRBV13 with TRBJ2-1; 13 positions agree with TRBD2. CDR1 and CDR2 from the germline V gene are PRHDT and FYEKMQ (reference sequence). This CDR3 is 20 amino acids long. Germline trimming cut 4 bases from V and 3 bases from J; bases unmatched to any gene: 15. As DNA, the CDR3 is TGTGCCAGCAGCTCTAGCTTACTAGCGGGAGGGCCTTCGGACTACAATGAGCAGTTCTTC. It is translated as CASSSSLLAGGPSDYNEQFF.

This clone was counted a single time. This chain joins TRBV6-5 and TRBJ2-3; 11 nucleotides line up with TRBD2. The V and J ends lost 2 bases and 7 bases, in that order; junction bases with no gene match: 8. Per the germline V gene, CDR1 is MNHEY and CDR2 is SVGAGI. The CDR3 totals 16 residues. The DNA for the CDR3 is TGTGCCAGCAGTTACCCCACTAGCGGGGGAGTGAATACGCAGTATTTT. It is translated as CASSYPTSGGVNTQYF.

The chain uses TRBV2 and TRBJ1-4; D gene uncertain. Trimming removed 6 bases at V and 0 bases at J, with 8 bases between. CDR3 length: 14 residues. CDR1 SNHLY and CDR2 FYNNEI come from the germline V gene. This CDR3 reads CASSPLATNEKLFF. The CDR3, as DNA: TGTGCCAGCAGCCCACTCGCAACTAATGAAAAACTGTTTTTT. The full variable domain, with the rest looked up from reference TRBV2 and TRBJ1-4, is EPEVTQTPSHQVTQMGQEVILRCVPISNHLYFYWYRQILGQKVEFLVSFYNNEISEKSEIFDDQFSVERPDGSNFTLKIRSTKLEDSAMYFCASSPLATNEKLFFGSGTQLSVL.

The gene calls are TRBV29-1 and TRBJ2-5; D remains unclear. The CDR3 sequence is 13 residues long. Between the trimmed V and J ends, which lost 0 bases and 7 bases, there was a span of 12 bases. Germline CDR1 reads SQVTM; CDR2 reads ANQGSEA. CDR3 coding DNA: TGCAGCGTTGAAGAGACCCCGTTTGGGACCCAGTACTTC. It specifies CSVEETPFGTQYF.

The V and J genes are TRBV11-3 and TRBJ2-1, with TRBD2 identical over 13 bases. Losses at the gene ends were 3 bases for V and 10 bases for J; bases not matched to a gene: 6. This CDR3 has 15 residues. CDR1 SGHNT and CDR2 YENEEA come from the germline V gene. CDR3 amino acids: CASSLGTSGIGEQFF. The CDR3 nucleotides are TGTGCCAGCAGCTTGGGGACTAGCGGGATAGGAGAGCAGTTCTTC.

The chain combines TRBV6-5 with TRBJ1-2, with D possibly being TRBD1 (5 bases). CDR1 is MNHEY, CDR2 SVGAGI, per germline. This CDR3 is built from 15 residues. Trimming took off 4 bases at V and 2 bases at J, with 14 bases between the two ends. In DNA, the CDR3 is TGTGCCAGCAGTTTACCGGGGCGGACCAACTATGGCTACACCTTC. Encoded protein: CASSLPGRTNYGYTF.

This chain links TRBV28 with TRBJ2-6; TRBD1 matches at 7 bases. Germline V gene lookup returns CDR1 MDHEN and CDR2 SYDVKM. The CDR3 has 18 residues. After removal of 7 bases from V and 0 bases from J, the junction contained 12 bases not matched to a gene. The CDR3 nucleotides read TGTGCCAGCATTTCCAGGGGGAACCAATTCTCTGGGGCCAACGTCCTGACTTTC. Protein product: CASISRGNQFSGANVLTF.

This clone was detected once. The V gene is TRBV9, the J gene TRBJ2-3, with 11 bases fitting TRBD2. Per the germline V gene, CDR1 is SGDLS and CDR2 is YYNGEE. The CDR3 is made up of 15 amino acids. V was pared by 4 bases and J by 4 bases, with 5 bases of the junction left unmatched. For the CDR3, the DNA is TGTGCCAGCAGCAGTAGCGGGAGGGCCCCAGATACGCAGTATTTT. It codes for CASSSSGRAPDTQYF.

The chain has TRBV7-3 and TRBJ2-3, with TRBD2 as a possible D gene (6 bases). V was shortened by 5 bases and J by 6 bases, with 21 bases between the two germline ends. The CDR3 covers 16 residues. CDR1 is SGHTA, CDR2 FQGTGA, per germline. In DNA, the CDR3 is TGTGCCAGCAGCCAACTGGGACTTACATCAGGGGATACGCAGTATTTT. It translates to CASSQLGLTSGDTQYF.

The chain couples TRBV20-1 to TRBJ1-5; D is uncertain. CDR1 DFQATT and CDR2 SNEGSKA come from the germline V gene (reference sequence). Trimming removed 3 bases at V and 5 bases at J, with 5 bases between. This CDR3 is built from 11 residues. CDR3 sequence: CSARVDQPQHF. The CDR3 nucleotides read TGCAGTGCTAGGGTTGATCAGCCCCAGCATTTT.

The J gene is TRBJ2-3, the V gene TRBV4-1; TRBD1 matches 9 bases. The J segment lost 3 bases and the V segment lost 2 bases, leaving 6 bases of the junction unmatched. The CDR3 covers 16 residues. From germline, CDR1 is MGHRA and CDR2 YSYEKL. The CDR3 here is CASSQPYRGRTDTQYF. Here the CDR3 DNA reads TGCGCCAGCAGCCAACCGTACAGGGGGCGGACAGATACGCAGTATTTT.

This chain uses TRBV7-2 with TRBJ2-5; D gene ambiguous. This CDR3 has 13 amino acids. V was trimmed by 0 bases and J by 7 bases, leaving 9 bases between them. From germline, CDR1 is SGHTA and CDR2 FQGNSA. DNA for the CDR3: TGTGCCAGCAGCTTAGCGGGTCCGGCGACCCAGTACTTC. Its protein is CASSLAGPATQYF.

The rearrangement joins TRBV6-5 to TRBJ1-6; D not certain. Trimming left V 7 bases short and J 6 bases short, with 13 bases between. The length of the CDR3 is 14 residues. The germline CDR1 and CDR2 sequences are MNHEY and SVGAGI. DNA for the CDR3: TGTGCCAGCAAGCGGGAGGGAGGTAATTCACCCCTCCACTTT. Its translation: CASKREGGNSPLHF.

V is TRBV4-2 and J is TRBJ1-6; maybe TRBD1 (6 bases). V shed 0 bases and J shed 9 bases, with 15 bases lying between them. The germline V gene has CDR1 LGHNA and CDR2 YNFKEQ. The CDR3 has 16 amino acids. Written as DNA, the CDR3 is TGTGCCAGCAGCCAAGACTATGGGGGCAGGGTTTCACCCCTCCACTTT. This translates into CASSQDYGGRVSPLHF.

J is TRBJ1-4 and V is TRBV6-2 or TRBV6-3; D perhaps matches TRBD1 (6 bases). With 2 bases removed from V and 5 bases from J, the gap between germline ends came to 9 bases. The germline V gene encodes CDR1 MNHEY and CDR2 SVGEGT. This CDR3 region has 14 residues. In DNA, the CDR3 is TGTGCCAGCAGTTACGAAGGACAGAATGAAAAACTGTTTTTT. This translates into CASSYEGQNEKLFF.

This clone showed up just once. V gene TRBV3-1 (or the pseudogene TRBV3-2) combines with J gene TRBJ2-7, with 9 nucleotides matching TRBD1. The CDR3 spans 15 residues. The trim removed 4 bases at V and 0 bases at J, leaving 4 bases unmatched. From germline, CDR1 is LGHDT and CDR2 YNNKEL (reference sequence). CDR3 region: CASSRPGQGSYEQYF. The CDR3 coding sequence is TGTGCCAGCAGCCGCCCGGGACAGGGCTCCTACGAGCAGTACTTC.

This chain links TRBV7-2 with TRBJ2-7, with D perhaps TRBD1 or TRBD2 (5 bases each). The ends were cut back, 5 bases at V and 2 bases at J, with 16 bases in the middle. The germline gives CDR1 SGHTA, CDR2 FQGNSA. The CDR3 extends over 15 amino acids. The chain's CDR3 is CASSPWGIPTYEQYF. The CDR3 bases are TGTGCCAGCAGCCCTTGGGGGATTCCTACCTACGAGCAGTACTTC.

The DNA of the CDR3 is TGTGCCAGCAGACAACAGGGGGCTGATCACAATGAGCAGTTCTTC. This sequence encodes CASRQQGADHNEQFF. V usage is TRBV3-1 (or the pseudogene TRBV3-2) and J usage is TRBJ2-1; 9 positions agree with TRBD1. CDR3 length equals 15 residues. Germline CDR1 reads LGHDT; CDR2 reads YNNKEL (reference sequence). V lost 6 bases, J lost 5 bases, and 8 bases stayed unmatched.